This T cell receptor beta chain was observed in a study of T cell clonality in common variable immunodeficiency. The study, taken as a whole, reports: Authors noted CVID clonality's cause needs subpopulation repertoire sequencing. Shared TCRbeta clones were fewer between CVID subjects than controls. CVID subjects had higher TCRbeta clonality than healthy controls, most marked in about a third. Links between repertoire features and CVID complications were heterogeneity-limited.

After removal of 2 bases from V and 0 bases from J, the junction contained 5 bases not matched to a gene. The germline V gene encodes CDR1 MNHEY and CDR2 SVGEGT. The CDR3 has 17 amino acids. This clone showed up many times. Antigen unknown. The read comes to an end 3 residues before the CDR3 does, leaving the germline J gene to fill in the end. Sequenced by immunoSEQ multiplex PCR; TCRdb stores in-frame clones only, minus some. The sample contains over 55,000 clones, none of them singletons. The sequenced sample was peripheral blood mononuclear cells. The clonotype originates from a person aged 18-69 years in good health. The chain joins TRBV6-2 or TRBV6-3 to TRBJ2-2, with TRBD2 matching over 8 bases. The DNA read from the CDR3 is TGTGCCAGCAGTTACGTCGCTAGCGGGCCGAACACCGGGGAG. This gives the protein CASSYVASGPNTGE. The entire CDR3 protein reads CASSYVASGPNTGELFF.